This passage covers 22 T cell receptor beta chains from one sample sequenced in a study of T cell changes during pregnancy in multiple sclerosis. The method was immunoSEQ multiplex PCR; TCRdb's version includes in-frame clones alone and lacks a portion of them. The data hold around 30,000 clones, with about 89% observed a single time. The source material was CD8+ T cells from peripheral blood mononuclear cells, sampled in the second trimester of pregnancy. These receptors came from a female donor with multiple sclerosis, enrolled in a pregnancy study.

This clone was picked up one time. V is TRBV4-3 and J is TRBJ2-5; tentatively, D is TRBD1 (5 bases). Per germline, CDR1 LGHNA and CDR2 YSLEER. CDR3 length: 15 residues. Trimming cost V 1 base and J 5 bases, with 14 bases left between them. The CDR3, as DNA: TGCGCCAGCAGCCAAGGCGGCAGGGCTGGGGAGACCCAGTACTTC. Its translation is CASSQGGRAGETQYF.

The chain combines TRBV7-3 with TRBJ1-2; 8 bases match TRBD1. The germline gives CDR1 SGHTA, CDR2 FQGTGA. With V trimmed by 5 bases and J by 8 bases, 7 bases remained unmatched. The CDR3 is 13 residues long. CDR3 sequence reads: CASSHLTGVGYTF. The DNA of the CDR3 is TGTGCCAGCAGCCACTTGACAGGGGTCGGCTACACCTTC.

Here the CDR3 reads CASSLETGVDQPQHF. As DNA, the CDR3 is TGTGCCAGCAGCTTAGAGACAGGCGTGGATCAGCCCCAGCATTTT. V gene TRBV7-8 combines with J gene TRBJ1-5; possibly TRBD1 for D (6 bases). Trimming removed 1 base from V and 5 bases from J, with 12 bases in between. This CDR3 is built from 15 residues. Germline CDR1 reads SGHVS; CDR2 reads FQNEAQ.

The chain links TRBV19 to TRBJ1-2; D uncertain. The CDR3 extends over 15 amino acids. V was pared by 0 bases and J by 5 bases, with 13 bases between. The germline V gene encodes CDR1 LNHDA and CDR2 SQIVND (reference sequence). The CDR3 bases are TGTGCCAGTAGTATAGATCGCTACAGTCAATATGGCTACACCTTC. Its protein is CASSIDRYSQYGYTF. The full variable domain, completed using reference TRBV19 and TRBJ1-2, is DGGITQSPKYLFRKEGQNVTLSCEQNLNHDAMYWYRQDPGQGLRLIYYSQIVNDFQKGDIAEGYSVSREKKESFPLTVTSAQKNPTAFYLCASSIDRYSQYGYTFGSGTRLTVV.

CDR3 coding DNA: TGTGCCAGCAGCCCGGGGACTAGCGGGTACGAGCAGTACTTC. Translated, it gives CASSPGTSGYEQYF. The gene calls are TRBV9 and TRBJ2-7; 12 bases align to TRBD2. Germline V gene lookup returns CDR1 SGDLS and CDR2 YYNGEE. This CDR3 is 14 amino acids long. J lost 4 bases, V lost 4 bases, and 3 bases had no gene match.

The chain links TRBV27 to TRBJ2-7; D gene ambiguous. The CDR3 runs 13 residues. With 3 bases removed from V and 2 bases from J, the gap between germline ends came to 8 bases. The germline gives CDR1 MNHEY, CDR2 SMNVEV (reference sequence). The CDR3 sequence: CASSFRDTYEQYF. DNA of the CDR3: TGTGCCAGCAGTTTCCGCGACACCTACGAGCAGTACTTC.

CDR3 sequence (DNA): TGTGCCAGCAGCCCCGGGACAGCGAACACTGAAGCTTTCTTT. This gives the protein CASSPGTANTEAFF. The chain joins TRBV5-6 to TRBJ1-1, with TRBD1 matching 7 bases. The CDR3 has 14 amino acids. J lost 1 base, V lost 4 bases, and 4 bases had no gene match. In germline, CDR1 is SGHDT, CDR2 YYEEEE.

This chain links TRBV2 with TRBJ2-1; D might be TRBD2 (6 bases). The CDR3 is 18 residues long. Germline assignment: CDR1 SNHLY and CDR2 FYNNEI. Trimming cost V 3 bases and J 0 bases, with 18 bases left between them. The DNA for the CDR3 is TGTGCCAGCAGTGAGCTGGGGACTCAATGGAGCTCCTACAATGAGCAGTTCTTC. It yields the protein CASSELGTQWSSYNEQFF.

The genes are TRBV5-4 and TRBJ1-5; 9 nucleotides match TRBD1. CDR3 size: 15 residues. J was trimmed by 5 bases and V by 4 bases; bases with no gene match: 7. In germline, CDR1 is SGHNT, CDR2 YYREEE (reference sequence). Here the CDR3 reads CASSHNRGLYQPQHF. As DNA, the CDR3 is TGTGCCAGCAGCCACAACAGGGGGCTCTATCAGCCCCAGCATTTT.

The CDR3 nucleotides read TGTGCCAGTAGTAGTACAACGAACACTGAAGCTTTCTTT. This translates into CASSSTTNTEAFF. The chain joins TRBV19 to TRBJ1-1; D is uncertain. Germline CDR1 and CDR2: LNHDA and SQIVND (reference sequence). The V end lost 4 bases, the J end lost 1 base, and 7 bases lay between the germline ends. The CDR3 consists of 13 residues. The full variable domain, its missing parts supplied by reference TRBV19 and TRBJ1-1, is DGGITQSPKYLFRKEGQNVTLSCEQNLNHDAMYWYRQDPGQGLRLIYYSQIVNDFQKGDIAEGYSVSREKKESFPLTVTSAQKNPTAFYLCASSSTTNTEAFFGQGTRLTVV.

V gene TRBV25-1 combines with J gene TRBJ2-7; D ambiguous. V shed 4 bases and J shed 0 bases, with 4 bases lying between them. The CDR3 contains 12 residues. Germline V gives CDR1 MGHDK, CDR2 SYGVNS. The CDR3 DNA reads as TGTGCCAGCAGTGTCCTCTCCTACGAGCAGTACTTC. Translation: CASSVLSYEQYF.

By share, this clone counts as medium-sized (0.01 to 0.1%). The rearrangement joins TRBV28 to TRBJ1-1, with a possible D match to TRBD1 (5 bases). CDR3 length equals 15 residues. Germline CDR1 MDHEN, CDR2 SYDVKM. The V end lost 1 base, the J end lost 10 bases, and 19 bases lay between the germline ends. CDR3 nucleotide sequence: TGTGCCAGCAGTTTATACAATCCATCTGTCGGGGGAGCTTTCTTT. Translation gives CASSLYNPSVGGAFF.

This chain uses TRBV7-9 with TRBJ2-1, with D possibly TRBD2 on 5 matching bases. Germline CDR1 and CDR2: SEHNR and FQNEAQ (reference sequence). V lost 1 base, J lost 9 bases, and 25 bases lay in between. This CDR3 is 18 amino acids long. The CDR3 coding sequence is TGTGCCAGCAGCTTAGTCTCAAGTGACTACGCCAGAGCAGGTGAGCAGTTCTTC. This gives the protein CASSLVSSDYARAGEQFF.

This chain uses TRBV5-1 with TRBJ2-2; TRBD2 matches at 14 bases. The CDR3 loop spans 15 amino acids. V dropped 4 bases and J dropped 4; count of bases not matched to a gene: 0. Germline assignment: CDR1 SGHRS and CDR2 YFSETQ. CDR3 protein: CASSGTSGGTGELFF. The CDR3 nucleotides read TGCGCCAGCAGCGGGACTAGCGGGGGCACCGGGGAGCTGTTTTTT.

This chain joins TRBV9 and TRBJ2-3; weak D call: TRBD1 (5 bases). Germline lookup yields CDR1 SGDLS and CDR2 YYNGEE. This CDR3 spans 15 amino acids. V lost 4 bases to trimming and J lost 3 bases, with 15 bases between them. The CDR3 DNA is TGTGCCAGCAGCCCCTTCCTGGGGCAGACAGATACGCAGTATTTT. It codes for CASSPFLGQTDTQYF.

This rearrangement joins TRBV6-5 to TRBJ1-1; D is unclear. The CDR3 covers 14 residues. In germline, CDR1 is MNHEY, CDR2 SVGAGI. V was trimmed by 8 bases and J by 6 bases, leaving 19 bases between them. The CDR3 DNA sequence: TGTGCCAGCGGCGGGGTTGGTATTTTTTCTGAAGCTTTCTTT. It yields the protein CASGGVGIFSEAFF.

This clone was counted only a few times. The CDR3 DNA sequence: TGCGCCAGCAGCTCGGGACTAGCCCACACCGGGGAGCTGTTTTTT. Protein product: CASSSGLAHTGELFF. The chain links TRBV5-1 to TRBJ2-2; TRBD2 matches at 9 bases. V shed 3 bases and J 3 bases; nucleotides not matched to a gene: 3. The germline gives CDR1 SGHRS, CDR2 YFSETQ. CDR3 size: 15 residues.

This clone was counted a few times. The chain employs TRBV6-4 and TRBJ2-3, with 11 nucleotides matching TRBD2. Germline loops: CDR1 MRHNA, CDR2 SNTAGT. The CDR3 is 16 amino acids. The V and J ends lost 5 bases and 4 bases, in that order; junction bases with no gene match: 8. CDR3 in DNA: TGTGCCAGCAGTTCCGGTAGCGGGGGGGAACCAGATACGCAGTATTTT. It codes for CASSSGSGGEPDTQYF.

This sequence joins TRBV28 and TRBJ2-3; D may be TRBD2 (6 bases). The CDR3 extends over 15 amino acids. Trimming shortened V by 2 bases and J by 2 bases, and 11 bases separated the two germline ends. The V gene's germline CDR1 is MDHEN and CDR2 SYDVKM. Here the CDR3 reads CASSLAGPNTDTQYF. The CDR3 DNA is TGTGCCAGCAGTTTAGCGGGACCCAACACAGATACGCAGTATTTT.

J is TRBJ2-1 and V is TRBV18, with 9 bases that match TRBD1. With V trimmed by 0 bases and J by 13 bases, 4 bases remained unmatched. The germline V gene has CDR1 KGHSH and CDR2 LQKENI. The CDR3 extends over 13 amino acids. The chain's CDR3 is CASSPPDRGFQFF. DNA of the CDR3: TGTGCCAGCTCACCACCGGACAGGGGTTTTCAGTTCTTC.

This chain joins TRBV4-2 and TRBJ1-3; 10 nucleotides align to TRBD1. Trimming cost V 4 bases and J 3 bases; bases outside gene matches: 6. The CDR3 spans 16 residues. Germline CDR1 and CDR2: LGHNA and YNFKEQ. The CDR3 DNA is TGTGCCAGCAGCCCGCTGACAGGGGGCGATGGAAACACCATATATTTT. Protein: CASSPLTGGDGNTIYF.

The rearrangement uses TRBV15 and TRBJ2-3, with TRBD2 as a possible D gene (5 bases). CDR3 size: 15 residues. V was clipped by 0 bases and J by 3 bases, with 10 bases between them. Germline CDR1 is LNHNV and CDR2 is YYDKDF (reference sequence). CDR3 residues: CATSRDTSLTDTQYF. CDR3 coding DNA: TGTGCCACCAGCAGAGATACTAGTCTTACAGATACGCAGTATTTT.